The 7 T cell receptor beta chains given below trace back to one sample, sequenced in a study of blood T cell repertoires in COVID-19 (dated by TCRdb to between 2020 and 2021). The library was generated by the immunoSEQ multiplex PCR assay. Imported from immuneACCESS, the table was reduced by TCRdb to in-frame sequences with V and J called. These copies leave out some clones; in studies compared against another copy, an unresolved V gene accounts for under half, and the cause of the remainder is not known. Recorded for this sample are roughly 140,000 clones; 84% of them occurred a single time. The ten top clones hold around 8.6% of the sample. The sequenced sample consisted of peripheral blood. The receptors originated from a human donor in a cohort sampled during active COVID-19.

CDR3 nucleotides: TGTGCCAGCAGCCCGTTCCGGGGGATGGGGGCTGAAGCTTTCTTT. This translates into CASSPFRGMGAEAFF. The chain couples TRBV7-9 to TRBJ1-1; D is perhaps TRBD1 (5 bases). The ends were cut back, 5 bases at V and 6 bases at J, with 19 bases in the middle. Germline V gives CDR1 SEHNR, CDR2 FQNEAQ (reference sequence). The length of the CDR3 is 15 residues.

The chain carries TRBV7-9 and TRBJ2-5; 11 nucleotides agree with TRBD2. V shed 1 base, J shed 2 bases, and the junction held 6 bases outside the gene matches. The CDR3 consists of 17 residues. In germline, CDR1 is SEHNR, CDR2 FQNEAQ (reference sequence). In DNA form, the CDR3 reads TGTGCCAGCAGCTTAGGGAGCACTAGCGGGGGACAAGAGACCCAGTACTTC. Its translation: CASSLGSTSGGQETQYF.

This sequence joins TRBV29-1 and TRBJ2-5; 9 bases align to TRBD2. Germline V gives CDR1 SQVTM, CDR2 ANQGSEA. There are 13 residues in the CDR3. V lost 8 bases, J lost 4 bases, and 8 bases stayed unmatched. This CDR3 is CSLLLAGRETQYF. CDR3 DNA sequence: TGCAGCCTCCTTCTAGCGGGGAGAGAGACCCAGTACTTC.

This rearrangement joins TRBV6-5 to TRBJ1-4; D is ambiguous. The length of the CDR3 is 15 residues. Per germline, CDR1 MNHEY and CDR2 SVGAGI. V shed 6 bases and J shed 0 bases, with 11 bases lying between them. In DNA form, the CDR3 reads TGTGCCAGCAGCTTTAACGGTGCAACTAATGAAAAACTGTTTTTT. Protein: CASSFNGATNEKLFF.

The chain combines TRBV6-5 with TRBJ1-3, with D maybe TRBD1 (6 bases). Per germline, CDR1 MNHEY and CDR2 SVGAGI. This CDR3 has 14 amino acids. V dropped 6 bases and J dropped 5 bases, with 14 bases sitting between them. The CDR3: CASSVKQGRNTIYF. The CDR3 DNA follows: TGTGCCAGCAGCGTAAAACAGGGACGAAACACCATATATTTT.

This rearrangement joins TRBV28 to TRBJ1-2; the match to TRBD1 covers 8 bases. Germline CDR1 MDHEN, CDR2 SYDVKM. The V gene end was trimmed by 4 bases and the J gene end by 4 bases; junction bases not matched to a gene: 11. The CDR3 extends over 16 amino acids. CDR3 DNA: TGTGCCAGCAGTTCCCCCGGACAGGGAGGAAGCTATGGCTACACCTTC. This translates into CASSSPGQGGSYGYTF.

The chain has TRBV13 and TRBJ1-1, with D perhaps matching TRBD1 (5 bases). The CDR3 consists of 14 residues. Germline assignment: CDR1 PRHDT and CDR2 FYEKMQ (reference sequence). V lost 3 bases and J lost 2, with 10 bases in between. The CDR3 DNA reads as TGTGCCAGCAGCTTTTATGACAGCAACACTGAAGCTTTCTTT. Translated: CASSFYDSNTEAFF.